The present T cell receptor (beta chain) was sequenced within a study of persistence of HIV-infected CD4 T cells (dated by TCRdb to 2018 to 2021). For the wider study: The study isolated CMV- and HIV-1 Gag-responding CD4+ T cells from ART-treated individuals to examine antigen-driven clonal expansion of HIV-1-infected cells. The median time the participants had spent on suppressive ART was over 7 years. Peripheral blood samples of up to roughly 200 mL were obtained at multiple time points, with the exception of a couple of participants, for whom leukapheresis was performed at a single time point. The clonality of all cells in each sorted population was measured by TCRbeta sequencing, and the clonality of infected cells was measured by proviral sequencing. For the TCR cluster analysis across participants, fewer than 10 participants were included for CMV and more than five participants for Gag. The paper's findings and limits, for the study overall: TCR oligoclonality correlated with proviral oligoclonality within the same sorted populations. Antigen-responding cells were enriched for degenerate expanded CDR3beta sequences, which suggests convergent selection of CD4+ responses to CMV and Gag. Only a small number of individuals took part in the study, and the range of antigens tested was limited. TCRbeta richness in CMV- and Gag-responding cells was significantly lower than in anti-CD3/anti-CD28-responding cells; CMV-responding cells had higher oligoclonality than CD3/CD28-stimulated and Gag-responding cells. Because the TCR analyses were done in bulk, restricting them to just the rare CMV-responding cells that actually carried HIV-1 proviruses was not possible.

V is pruned by 3 bases and J by 6 bases, leaving 4 bases of the junction without a gene match. The CDR3 spans 13 residues, from the cysteine through the phenylalanine. This entry keeps only the CDR3 DNA: 39 bases, framed from base 1. CDR1 SGHRS and CDR2 YFSETQ are derived from the germline V gene. The treatment or condition tag for this specimen amounts to: suppressive antiretroviral therapy. Cells were stimulated with a pool of overlapping HIV-1 Gag 15-mer peptides at roughly 1 ug per peptide per mL. Memory CD4+ T cells that did not respond, being CD40L-negative, CD69-negative and CD45RO-high, were sorted as memory populations depleted of antigen-responding cells. Participants were HIV-1-infected adults who started suppressive ART during chronic infection. For at least 4 years, participants had undetectable plasma HIV-1 RNA, below 50 copies/mL. To be included, a participant needed positive CMV serology and a CD4+ T cell count above 400 cells/uL. Before stimulation, PBMCs were isolated using density centrifugation and depleted of CD8+ T cells. CD8-depleted PBMCs were stimulated for 18 hours with anti-CD28/CD49d costimulation, CD40-blocking antibody and enfuvirtide to prevent new infections. Cell sorting was done on a Beckman Coulter MoFlo Legacy or XDP sorter, and dead cells were excluded with propidium iodide. Genomic DNA was extracted with the QIAamp DNA Mini Kit for samples above one million cells, otherwise with the Quick-DNA Microprep Kit.

Turning to this clone: Its antigen is currently not known. One base away there is no much larger clone; base qualities are not given.

TCRbeta repertoires were sequenced from genomic DNA with the immunoSEQ hsTCRB assay version 4 in survey mode. For TCRbeta sequencing, genomic DNA was diluted to approximately 10 ng/uL, and up to about 1 ug was used per sample. The authors' analysis ran thus. ImmunoSeq Analyzer 3.0 was used for analysis of TCRbeta data, and diversity was computed on productive nucleotide rearrangements. The improved Chao index was used to estimate lower-bound TCR diversity, and the Gini coefficient was used to estimate clonality using the Immunarch R package. Nucleotide rearrangements that differed but encoded the same CDR3beta amino acid sequence were counted as separate clonotypes. Differential abundance analysis found TCRbeta sequences that were significantly enriched in antigen-responding cells compared with anti-CD3/anti-CD28-activated cells. Using predicted peptide-MHC specificity as the basis, GLIPH2 grouped TCRs into clusters, both for each participant individually and for the merged data sets that combined participants. The source is immuneACCESS, and TCRdb retained only in-frame sequences with V and J called. Part of the clones is not carried over; for the studies checked, unresolved V genes explain less than half of this, and the remainder is unexplained. V, J and clone size are taken as reported in that table, and D and trimming were inferred from the DNA itself. The sample yields tens of thousands of clones; 80% to 90% were counted once. The ten largest clones capture over 15% of the sample.

This clonotype originated in an adult woman with HIV who was CMV-seropositive. The rearrangement joined TRBV5-1 to TRBJ2-7; 9 nucleotides in the junction match TRBD1. The sequencing used CD4+ T cells sorted from PBMCs after roughly 18-hour stimulation, collected from a patient who received antiretroviral therapy. Explained via the paper, the cell subset or site label denotes: CD40L-CD69- CD45RO-high memory CD4 T cells not responding to Gag peptides. The CDR3: CASSWDRAGEQYF. Read as DNA, the sequence is TGCGCCAGCAGCTGGGACAGGGCGGGCGAGCAGTACTTC.